The TCR beta chain under discussion was sequenced for a study of technical replicates of blood from a few donors. Generated by immunoSEQ multiplex PCR, the TCRdb table keeps only in-frame clones and is missing some. Of 55,000 to 70,000 clones in the sample, roughly 86% were seen once. This CDR3 comprises 14 residues. Trimming removed 2 bases from V and 3 bases from J, with 8 bases in between. Germline V gene data show CDR1 as MNHEY and CDR2 as SMNVEV (reference sequence). The chain uses TRBV27 and TRBJ1-3; a weak D match, TRBD1 (5 bases). The specimen was PBMCs. This TCR was sampled from a human donor in good health. Some clones in this sample may be carry-over from other donors' samples. CDR3 bases: TGTGCCAGCAGTTTAGTCAGGGATGGAAACACCATATATTTT. It codes for CASSLVRDGNTIYF.